This paragraph covers one T cell receptor (beta chain) sequence. Its antigen remains unknown. V lost 3 bases to trimming and J lost 4 bases; unmatched junction nucleotides: 4. CDR1 MNHEY and CDR2 SVGAGI come from the germline V gene. This CDR3 comprises 15 residues. TCRdb re-derived calls from the 5' RACE reads in MiXCR, one entry per CDR3 protein. The data show nearly 650,000 distinct CDR3 sequences, with less than 9% seen just once and about 1.5% held by the top ten. This specimen belongs to a study of identical twins. General study findings and limits: In cord blood, abundant beta clonotypes had fewer insertions; memory showed no trend.

These records were also assigned to another study, of yellow fever vaccine responses in identical twins.

Sequenced input: PBMCs. The chain links TRBV6-5 to TRBJ2-3; 10 nucleotides agree with TRBD2. This clonotype originated in a woman aged 18-29 years in good health. CDR3 nucleotides: TGTGCCAGCAGTTATACTAGCGGGGCGGCAGATACGCAGTATTTT. Translation gives CASSYTSGAADTQYF.